The rows below give T cell receptor beta chains drawn from one sample of a study of T cell changes during pregnancy in multiple sclerosis. Assay used: immunoSEQ multiplex PCR; TCRdb lists only in-frame clones, some missing. The table has some 55,000 clones, around 92% seen once; the top ten hold approximately 1.1%. The sequenced sample was peripheral blood, obtained after pregnancy. Source of these receptors: a female donor in good health, enrolled as a control in a pregnancy study. CDR3s include the opening cysteine and the closing phenylalanine or tryptophan. Fields, in order: V gene, J gene, clone size, D gene, CDR3 protein, CDR3 DNA. D genes are given only for firm matches. For some rows the clone size is stated as once, few or many, or as a class when expanded; others skip it.

TRBV6-6,TRBJ1-5,.,TRBD1,CASSYFGQGSWPQHF,TGTGCCAGCAGTTACTTCGGACAGGGCTCCTGGCCCCAGCATTTT
TRBV2,TRBJ1-5,.,.,CASTPYSNSNQPQHF,TGTGCCAGCACCCCGTACAGCAATAGCAATCAGCCCCAGCATTTT
TRBV19,TRBJ2-7,.,TRBD1,CASSIEGQYYEQYF,TGTGCCAGTAGTATAGAGGGACAGTACTACGAGCAGTACTTC
TRBV6-5,TRBJ2-1,.,.,CASSSGDSYNEQFF,TGTGCCAGCAGTTCAGGGGACTCCTACAATGAGCAGTTCTTC
TRBV9,TRBJ2-5,.,.,CASSVGGALETQYF,TGTGCCAGCAGCGTAGGAGGAGCCTTAGAGACCCAGTACTTC
TRBV15,TRBJ1-3,.,.,CATQTYRASGNTIYF,TGTGCCACCCAGACCTACAGAGCCTCTGGAAACACCATATATTTT
TRBV19,TRBJ2-5,once,.,CASSTPIAPETQYF,TGTGCCAGTAGTACCCCTATCGCCCCAGAGACCCAGTACTTC
TRBV15,TRBJ2-6,.,.,CATSGGDRLSGANVLTF,TGTGCCACCAGCGGGGGAGACAGGCTCTCTGGGGCCAACGTCCTGACTTTC
TRBV9,TRBJ2-3,.,.,CASSVEGSTDTQYF,TGTGCCAGCAGCGTGGAGGGGAGCACAGATACGCAGTATTTT
TRBV4-3,TRBJ2-1,once,.,CASSQDLGGNEQFF,TGCGCCAGCAGCCAAGATCTCGGGGGCAATGAGCAGTTCTTC
TRBV4-3,TRBJ2-7,.,.,CASSLHGSSSYEQYF,TGCGCCAGCAGCCTTCATGGCTCAAGCTCCTACGAGCAGTACTTC
TRBV5-6,TRBJ2-3,.,.,CASSLVQLTDTQYF,TGTGCCAGCAGCTTGGTACAGCTCACAGATACGCAGTATTTT
TRBV10-2,TRBJ1-2,.,.,CASSEFLGRGYGYTF,TGCGCCAGCAGTGAGTTTCTGGGGCGCGGCTATGGCTACACCTTC
TRBV7-9,TRBJ1-6,once,TRBD1,CASSLQGQRSPLHF,TGTGCCAGCAGCCTACAGGGGCAGCGCTCACCCCTCCACTTT
TRBV28,TRBJ1-2,.,.,CASGSMSDYNYGYTF,TGTGCCAGCGGGTCTATGTCGGACTACAACTATGGCTACACCTTC
TRBV6-4,TRBJ2-1,.,.,CASSGIRGRQFF,TGTGCCAGCAGTGGCATCAGGGGTCGGCAGTTCTTC
TRBV19,TRBJ1-2,few,TRBD1,CASSPLQGPHLTF,TGTGCCAGTAGCCCACTACAGGGGCCTCACTTAACCTTC
TRBV7-2,TRBJ1-2,.,.,CASSSYTGMGYTF,TGTGCCAGCAGCTCTTACACGGGTATGGGCTACACCTTC
TRBV11-1,TRBJ2-6,.,TRBD1,CASSLDRVANVLTF,TGTGCCAGCAGCCTCGACAGGGTAGCCAACGTCCTGACTTTC
TRBV19,TRBJ1-1,few,.,CASSRETGEHTEAFF,TGTGCCAGTAGCAGGGAGACAGGCGAACACACTGAAGCTTTCTTT
TRBV11-2,TRBJ1-3,.,.,CASSAWGGLSGNTIYF,TGTGCCAGCAGCGCGTGGGGAGGCCTCTCTGGAAACACCATATATTTT
TRBV15,TRBJ2-3,.,TRBD1,CATSRGTGGRADTQYF,TGTGCCACCAGCAGGGGGACAGGGGGAAGGGCAGATACGCAGTATTTT
TRBV5-6,TRBJ1-3,.,TRBD1,CASGGQGVSGNTIYF,TGTGCCAGCGGAGGACAGGGGGTATCTGGAAACACCATATATTTT
TRBV6-5,TRBJ2-1,.,TRBD2,CASRPSGRANEQFF,TGTGCCAGCCGTCCTAGCGGGAGAGCCAATGAGCAGTTCTTC
TRBV5-1,TRBJ1-6,.,.,CASSRSRDGSSPLHF,TGCGCCAGCAGCCGGAGCAGGGATGGTAGTTCACCCCTCCACTTT
TRBV30,TRBJ2-7,.,.,CAWTHGDEQYF,TGTGCCTGGACGCACGGGGACGAGCAGTACTTC
TRBV4-2,TRBJ2-3,.,.,CASSQRSGGTSTDTQYF,TGTGCCAGCAGCCAAAGGTCCGGGGGTACGAGCACAGATACGCAGTATTTT
TRBV30,TRBJ2-5,once,TRBD2,CAWKGHSNGFGSGRTYQETQYF,TGTGCCTGGAAGGGCCACAGCAACGGCTTTGGTAGCGGGAGGACGTACCAAGAGACCCAGTACTTC
TRBV7-9,TRBJ2-7,.,TRBD1,CASSLGQGTYEQYF,TGTGCCAGCAGCCTCGGACAGGGGACCTACGAGCAGTACTTC
TRBV5-4,TRBJ2-5,.,.,CASSLGVLSAQYF,TGTGCCAGCAGCCTAGGGGTCCTCTCGGCCCAGTACTTC
TRBV1,TRBJ1-2,.,.,CTSSQDEGTGAIYGYTF,TGCACCAGCAGCCAAGATGAGGGGACAGGGGCCATCTATGGCTACACCTTC
TRBV5-1,TRBJ1-4,.,.,CASSPLGTGNEKLFF,TGCGCCAGCAGCCCGTTGGGGACTGGTAATGAAAAACTGTTTTTT
TRBV4-1,TRBJ2-1,.,TRBD2,CASSQDPGNSGTNNEQFF,TGCGCCAGCAGCCAAGATCCCGGTAATAGCGGGACCAACAATGAGCAGTTCTTC
TRBV11-2,TRBJ1-2,.,.,CASSLDRGGHYGYTF,TGTGCCAGCAGCTTAGATCGCGGCGGGCACTATGGCTACACCTTC
TRBV6-1,TRBJ1-2,.,TRBD1,CASSGQGASDAYTF,TGTGCCAGCAGTGGGCAGGGGGCATCGGACGCGTACACCTTC
TRBV30,TRBJ1-3,.,.,CAWSTSGAGNTIYF,TGTGCCTGGAGTACCTCAGGGGCTGGAAACACCATATATTTT
TRBV6-1,TRBJ1-5,.,.,CASSERAEYSNQPQHF,TGTGCCAGCAGTGAGAGGGCAGAATATAGCAATCAGCCCCAGCATTTT
TRBV28,TRBJ2-3,.,TRBD2,CASRSGREADTQYF,TGTGCCAGCCGGAGCGGGAGAGAGGCAGATACGCAGTATTTT
TRBV30,TRBJ2-1,.,.,CAWSVGGGGYNEQFF,TGTGCCTGGAGTGTAGGGGGAGGGGGCTACAATGAGCAGTTCTTC
TRBV11-2,TRBJ2-5,.,TRBD2,CASSQGTSLAGETQYF,TGTGCCAGCAGCCAGGGTACGTCGCTAGCGGGAGAGACCCAGTACTTC
TRBV15,TRBJ1-2,.,TRBD1,CATSQAMTGHYGYTF,TGTGCCACCAGCCAAGCAATGACAGGGCACTATGGCTACACCTTC
TRBV5-1,TRBJ1-2,few,TRBD1,CASSLVEGANYGYTF,TGCGCCAGCAGCTTGGTCGAGGGGGCCAACTATGGCTACACCTTC
TRBV18,TRBJ2-7,.,.,CASSPPVLSYEQYF,TGTGCCAGCTCACCACCTGTCCTGTCCTACGAGCAGTACTTC
TRBV28,TRBJ1-4,.,.,CASSLMQGYEKLFF,TGTGCCAGCAGTTTGATGCAGGGATATGAAAAACTGTTTTTT
TRBV7-9,TRBJ2-7,.,.,CASSLVAGTYEQYF,TGTGCCAGCAGCTTAGTAGCAGGGACCTACGAGCAGTACTTC
TRBV28,TRBJ1-2,once,.,CASSLGEGNYGYTF,TGTGCCAGCAGCCTAGGAGAGGGTAACTATGGCTACACCTTC
TRBV5-1,TRBJ2-5,.,TRBD2,CASSPGLAGENQETQYF,TGCGCCAGCAGCCCGGGACTAGCGGGGGAGAACCAAGAGACCCAGTACTTC
TRBV2,TRBJ2-7,.,TRBD1,CATWTGGSYEQYF,TGTGCCACCTGGACAGGGGGCTCCTACGAGCAGTACTTC
TRBV5-6,TRBJ1-4,once,TRBD1,CASSLAGGATNEKLFF,TGTGCCAGCAGCTTGGCAGGGGGCGCAACTAATGAAAAACTGTTTTTT
TRBV9,TRBJ1-3,.,.,CASSEGTQGNTIYF,TGTGCCAGCAGCGAGGGGACACAGGGAAACACCATATATTTT
TRBV15,TRBJ2-3,.,.,CATSHRGTDTQYF,TGTGCCACCAGCCACCGGGGGACAGATACGCAGTATTTT
TRBV19,TRBJ2-7,.,TRBD1,CASSEAGGPYEQYF,TGTGCCAGTAGTGAGGCAGGGGGCCCGTACGAGCAGTACTTC
TRBV6-4,TRBJ2-3,.,TRBD2,CASSEAGGTDTQYF,TGTGCCAGCAGTGAAGCGGGAGGCACAGATACGCAGTATTTT
TRBV5-1,TRBJ2-7,.,TRBD1,CASRTAGQGTYEQYF,TGCGCCAGCAGAACAGCAGGACAGGGAACCTACGAGCAGTACTTC
TRBV19,TRBJ2-7,.,TRBD2,CASSIAPGGAGYEQYF,TGTGCCAGTAGTATAGCCCCGGGAGGCGCGGGCTACGAGCAGTACTTC
TRBV19,TRBJ1-5,.,.,CASSTIGRRGNQPQHF,TGTGCCAGTAGTACCATAGGACGCAGGGGCAATCAGCCCCAGCATTTT
TRBV27,TRBJ2-3,.,.,CASGARGRDTQYF,TGTGCCAGTGGGGCCCGGGGGAGAGATACGCAGTATTTT
TRBV7-2,TRBJ1-1,.,.,CASSLGRGSTEAFF,TGTGCCAGCAGCCTCGGAAGGGGGAGTACTGAAGCTTTCTTT
TRBV29-1,TRBJ2-5,.,TRBD1,CSVKLGGGETQYF,TGCAGCGTTAAACTAGGGGGCGGAGAGACCCAGTACTTC